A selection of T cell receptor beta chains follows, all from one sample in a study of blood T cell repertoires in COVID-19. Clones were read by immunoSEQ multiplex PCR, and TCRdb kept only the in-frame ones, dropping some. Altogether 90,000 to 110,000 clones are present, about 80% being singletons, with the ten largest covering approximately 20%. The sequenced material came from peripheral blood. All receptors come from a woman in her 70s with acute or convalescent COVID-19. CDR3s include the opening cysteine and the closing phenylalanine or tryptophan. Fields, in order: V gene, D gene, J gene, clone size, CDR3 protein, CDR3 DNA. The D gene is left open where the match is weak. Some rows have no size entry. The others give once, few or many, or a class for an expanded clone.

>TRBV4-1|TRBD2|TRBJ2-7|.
CASSQDGSLAGGPYEQYF
TGCGCCAGCAGCCAAGACGGGAGTCTAGCGGGGGGACCCTACGAGCAGTACTTC
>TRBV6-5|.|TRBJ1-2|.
CASSYHQGLSWGYTF
TGTGCCAGCAGTTACCATCAGGGGTTATCTTGGGGCTACACCTTC
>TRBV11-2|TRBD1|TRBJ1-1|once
CASSLTGGVANTEAFF
TGTGCCAGCAGCTTAACAGGGGGTGTCGCGAACACTGAAGCTTTCTTT
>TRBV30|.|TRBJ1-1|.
CAWRRIPATEAFF
TGTGCCTGGAGGAGGATTCCTGCCACTGAAGCTTTCTTT
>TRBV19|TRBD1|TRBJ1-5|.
CASSIGGRQGARPQHF
TGTGCCAGTAGTATAGGGGGTAGACAGGGGGCGCGGCCCCAGCATTTT
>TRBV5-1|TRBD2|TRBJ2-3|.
CASSLVPSGGADTQYF
TGCGCCAGCAGCTTGGTGCCTAGCGGGGGGGCAGATACGCAGTATTTT
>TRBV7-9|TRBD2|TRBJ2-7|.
CASSPTGGLAPYEQYF
TGTGCCAGCAGCCCTACCGGGGGACTAGCCCCCTACGAGCAGTACTTC
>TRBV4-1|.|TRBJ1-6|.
CASSQFRGVGSPLHF
TGCGCCAGCAGCCAATTTAGGGGTGTAGGTTCACCCCTCCACTTT
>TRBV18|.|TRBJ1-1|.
CASSLDTRAGAFF
TGTGCCAGCTCACTGGATACAAGGGCGGGAGCTTTCTTT
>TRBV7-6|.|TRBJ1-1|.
CASSHPRGENTEAFF
TGTGCCAGCAGCCACCCGCGGGGTGAGAACACTGAAGCTTTCTTT
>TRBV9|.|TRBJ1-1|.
CASSVGGDMNTEAFF
TGTGCCAGCAGCGTAGGAGGGGACATGAACACTGAAGCTTTCTTT
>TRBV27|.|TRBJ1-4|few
CASRRTPGQGGEKLFF
TGTGCCAGCAGGCGCACGCCCGGGCAGGGAGGTGAAAAACTGTTTTTT
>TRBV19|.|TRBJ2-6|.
CASSPLTLGANVLTF
TGTGCCAGTAGTCCTTTAACTCTCGGGGCCAACGTCCTGACTTTC
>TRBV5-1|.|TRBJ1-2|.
CASSLETGSFGGYTF
TGCGCCAGCAGCTTGGAAACAGGGAGCTTTGGGGGCTACACCTTC
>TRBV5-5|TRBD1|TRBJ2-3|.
CATDRGLHTDTQYF
TGTGCCACCGACAGGGGATTACACACAGATACGCAGTATTTT
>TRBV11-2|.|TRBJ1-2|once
CASSPSARAHYGGYTF
TGTGCCAGCAGCCCCAGCGCCAGGGCGCATTATGGGGGCTACACCTTC
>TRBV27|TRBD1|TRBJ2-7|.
CASSLTGLGEQYF
TGTGCCAGCAGTCTGACAGGGTTGGGAGAGCAGTACTTC
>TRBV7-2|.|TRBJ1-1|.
CASSLVGQNTEAFF
TGTGCCAGCAGCTTAGTTGGACAGAACACTGAAGCTTTCTTT
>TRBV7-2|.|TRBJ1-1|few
CASSLKPIGMNTEAFF
TGTGCCAGCAGCTTAAAACCAATTGGCATGAACACTGAAGCTTTCTTT
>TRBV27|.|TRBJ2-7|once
CASSPYPDSSYEQYF
TGTGCCAGCAGCCCATACCCGGACTCTTCCTACGAGCAGTACTTC
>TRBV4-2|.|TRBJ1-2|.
CASSQGGRGDYGYTF
TGTGCCAGCAGCCAAGGAGGGAGGGGGGACTATGGCTACACCTTC
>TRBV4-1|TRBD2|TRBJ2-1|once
CASSQGVGLAGGSPYNEQFF
TGCGCCAGCAGCCAAGGGGTCGGATTAGCGGGGGGTAGCCCCTACAATGAGCAGTTCTTC
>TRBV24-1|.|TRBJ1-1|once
CATSSGLYTEAFF
TGTGCCACCAGCTCGGGGTTGTACACTGAAGCTTTCTTT
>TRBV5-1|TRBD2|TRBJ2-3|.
CASSRSGSGAVTDTQYF
TGCGCCAGCAGCCGTTCTGGTAGCGGGGCGGTCACAGATACGCAGTATTTT
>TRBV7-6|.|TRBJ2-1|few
CASSLVMGPWNEQFF
TGTGCCAGCAGCTTAGTAATGGGGCCTTGGAATGAGCAGTTCTTC
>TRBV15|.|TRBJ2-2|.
CATSRSSGVVGELFF
TGTGCCACCAGCAGGTCCTCAGGGGTTGTCGGGGAGCTGTTTTTT
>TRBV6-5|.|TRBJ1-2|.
CASSYDGGGYTF
TGTGCCAGCAGTTACGATGGAGGTGGCTACACCTTC
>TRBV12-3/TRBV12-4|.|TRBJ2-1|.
CASSGNNEQFF
TGTGCCAGCAGCGGGAACAATGAGCAGTTCTTC
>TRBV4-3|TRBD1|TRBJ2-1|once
CASSQLTGGSYNEQFF
TGCGCCAGCAGCCAACTAACAGGGGGCTCCTACAATGAGCAGTTCTTC
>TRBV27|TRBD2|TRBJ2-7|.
CASRLGGRIYEQYF
TGTGCCAGCAGACTCGGGGGGAGGATCTACGAGCAGTACTTC
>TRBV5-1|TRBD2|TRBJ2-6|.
CASSSSDGTRANVLTF
TGCGCCAGCAGCTCATCGGACGGGACTAGGGCCAACGTCCTGACTTTC
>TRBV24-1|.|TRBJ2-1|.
CATSEPWTGAPNNEQFF
TGTGCCACCAGTGAACCGTGGACGGGAGCCCCCAACAATGAGCAGTTCTTC
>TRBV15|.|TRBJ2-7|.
CATSRDVGAYEQYF
TGTGCCACCAGCAGAGATGTGGGGGCTTACGAGCAGTACTTC
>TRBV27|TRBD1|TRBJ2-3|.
CASSSPGQRTDTQYF
TGTGCCAGCAGTTCTCCGGGACAGAGAACAGATACGCAGTATTTT
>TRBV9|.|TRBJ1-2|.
CASTQGVEHYGYTF
TGTGCCAGCACCCAGGGCGTGGAGCACTATGGCTACACCTTC
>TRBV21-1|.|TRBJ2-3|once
CASSKEAASTDTQYF
TGTGCCAGCAGCAAAGAAGCGGCTAGCACAGATACGCAGTATTTT
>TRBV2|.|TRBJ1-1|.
CASRREAGEAFF
TGTGCCAGCAGGAGAGAGGCAGGGGAAGCTTTCTTT
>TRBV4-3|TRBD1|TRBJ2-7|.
CASSQDPRGRDEQYF
TGCGCCAGCAGCCAAGATCCCAGGGGGCGGGACGAGCAGTACTTC
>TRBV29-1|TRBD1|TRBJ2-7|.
CSAGQVGSYEQYF
TGCAGCGCCGGACAGGTAGGCTCCTACGAGCAGTACTTC
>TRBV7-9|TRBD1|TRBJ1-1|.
CASSSRQGMNTEAFF
TGTGCCAGCAGCTCTCGACAGGGGATGAACACTGAAGCTTTCTTT
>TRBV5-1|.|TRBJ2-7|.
CAWLSRRVGRGWEQYF
TGCGCCTGGTTGAGCCGTAGGGTGGGCCGGGGGTGGGAGCAGTACTTC
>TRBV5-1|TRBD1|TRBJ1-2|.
CASSGGQGAGYIGYTF
TGCGCCAGCAGCGGAGGACAGGGGGCTGGATATATTGGCTACACCTTC
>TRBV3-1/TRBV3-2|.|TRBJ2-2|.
CASSQEGGKAGIF
TGTGCCAGCAGCCAAGAAGGAGGCAAGGCCGGAATTTTT
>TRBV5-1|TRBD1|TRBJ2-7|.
CASSWDRGLEQYF
TGCGCCAGCAGCTGGGACAGGGGGCTTGAGCAGTACTTC